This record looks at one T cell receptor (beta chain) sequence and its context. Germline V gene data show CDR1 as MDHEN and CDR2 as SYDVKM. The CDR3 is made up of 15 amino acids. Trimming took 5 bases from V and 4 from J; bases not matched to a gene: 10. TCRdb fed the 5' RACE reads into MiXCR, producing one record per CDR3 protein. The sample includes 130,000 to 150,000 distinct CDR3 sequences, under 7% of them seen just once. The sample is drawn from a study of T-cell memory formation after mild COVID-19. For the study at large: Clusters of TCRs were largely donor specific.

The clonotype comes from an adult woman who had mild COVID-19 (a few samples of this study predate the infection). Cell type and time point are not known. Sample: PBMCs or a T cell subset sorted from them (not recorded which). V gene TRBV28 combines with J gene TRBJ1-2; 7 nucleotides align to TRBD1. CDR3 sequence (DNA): TGTGCCAGCAGTGTGGACAGGAGATCTCTCTATGGCTACACCTTC. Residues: CASSVDRRSLYGYTF.